These 22 T cell receptor beta chains share one sample of origin, sequenced in a study of shared clonotypes between healthy human individuals. Generated by immunoSEQ multiplex PCR, the TCRdb table keeps only in-frame clones and is missing some. The sample lists around 700,000 clones; around 72% were seen once. Material for sequencing was memory CD4+ T cells sorted from blood. As for subset: CD45RA-negative fraction. These receptors all stem from a woman younger than 45 in good health.

This clone was detected a few times. V usage is TRBV28 and J usage is TRBJ1-2; D perhaps matches TRBD1 (5 bases). Germline CDR1 is MDHEN and CDR2 is SYDVKM. This CDR3 comprises 14 residues. V was trimmed by 8 bases and J by 2 bases, leaving 15 bases between them. The CDR3 coding sequence is TGTGCCAGCCACCACGGGGCAGGGAACTATGGCTACACCTTC. It specifies CASHHGAGNYGYTF.

The rearrangement joins TRBV5-1 to TRBJ2-5, with 7 bases lining up with TRBD1. Germline V gives CDR1 SGHRS, CDR2 YFSETQ. V trimming: 4 bases; J trimming: 5 bases; junction bases outside the gene matches: 8. The CDR3 contains 14 residues. The CDR3 DNA reads TGCGCCAGCAGCCCCGAAAACAGGGGTGAGACCCAGTACTTC. Translated: CASSPENRGETQYF. Combining the CDR3 with reference TRBV5-1 and TRBJ2-5 gives the whole variable domain KAGVTQTPRYLIKTRGQQVTLSCSPISGHRSVSWYQQTPGQGLQFLFEYFSETQRNKGNFPGRFSGRQFSNSRSEMNVSTLELGDSALYLCASSPENRGETQYFGPGTRLLVL.

This clone has just a few counts. V gene TRBV18 combines with J gene TRBJ2-3; no clear D gene. The CDR3 spans 14 residues. V lost 1 base to trimming and J lost 5 bases, with 10 bases between them. From germline, CDR1 is KGHSH and CDR2 LQKENI. CDR3 sequence (DNA): TGTGCCAGCTCACCACGGGCCCTCAAAGATACGCAGTATTTT. It translates to CASSPRALKDTQYF.

The chain couples TRBV6-5 to TRBJ2-2, with TRBD1 matching over 8 bases. This CDR3 comprises 15 residues. Germline V CDR1 and CDR2: MNHEY, SVGAGI. Unmatched junction bases numbered 3, after V lost 5 bases and J lost 1 base. Here the CDR3 DNA reads TGTGCCAGCAGTCGGACAGGGAAGAACACCGGGGAGCTGTTTTTT. Protein product: CASSRTGKNTGELFF.

The chain employs TRBV6-6 and TRBJ1-2; 7 nucleotides match TRBD1. Trimming took 2 bases from V and 3 from J; bases not matched to a gene: 3. The CDR3 sequence is 14 residues long. Germline CDR1 reads MNHNY; CDR2 reads SVGAGI (reference sequence). CDR3 loop: CASSYGGQYYGYTF. The CDR3 DNA sequence: TGTGCCAGCAGTTACGGGGGACAGTACTATGGCTACACCTTC.

The rearrangement uses TRBV30 and TRBJ2-5; the D gene is possibly TRBD1 (5 bases). The J call is in doubt because the DNA end fits TRBJ2-7 better. The CDR3 is 13 residues long. Germline-derived CDR1 and CDR2 are GTSNPN and SVGIG (reference sequence). The CDR3, as DNA: TGTGCCTGGAGTCAGACAGCCACCTACGAGCAGTACTTC. Amino acid sequence: CAWSQTATYEQYF.

This clone was seen a few times. This chain uses TRBV7-9 with TRBJ1-3; TRBD1 agrees at 7 bases. The V gene end was trimmed by 6 bases and the J gene end by 6 bases; junction bases not matched to a gene: 8. The CDR3 is 14 residues long. Germline V gene sequence: CDR1 SEHNR, CDR2 FQNEAQ (reference sequence). The CDR3 DNA reads as TGTGCCAGCAGATCGAAGACAGGGTCAAACACCATATATTTT. Its translation is CASRSKTGSNTIYF.

J is TRBJ2-2 and V is TRBV2; a weak D match, TRBD2 (6 bases). Per the germline V gene, CDR1 is SNHLY and CDR2 is FYNNEI. Between the trimmed V and J ends, which lost 6 bases and 1 base, there was a span of 9 bases. CDR3 length: 14 residues. Here the CDR3 DNA reads TGTGCCAGCAGAGTTAGCGGGAACACCGGGGAGCTGTTTTTT. Translated, it gives CASRVSGNTGELFF.

This clone was recorded only once. This sequence joins TRBV2 and TRBJ1-5; possible D gene TRBD1, 6 bases. Trimming took 0 bases from V and 6 from J, leaving 12 bases between them. Germline V CDR1 and CDR2: SNHLY, FYNNEI. The CDR3 is made up of 15 amino acids. Here the CDR3 reads CASSEASHRAQPQHF. In nucleotides, the CDR3 is TGTGCCAGCAGTGAAGCGTCCCACAGGGCTCAGCCCCAGCATTTT.

The V and J genes are TRBV2 and TRBJ2-3; 8 nucleotides align to TRBD1. Trimming at V came to 4 bases and at J to 0 bases, leaving 6 bases not matched to a gene. There are 16 residues in the CDR3. Germline loops: CDR1 SNHLY, CDR2 FYNNEI. CDR3 nucleotide sequence: TGTGCCAGCAGTGGACAGGGGCTTGCCAGCACAGATACGCAGTATTTT. This gives the protein CASSGQGLASTDTQYF.

V is TRBV7-3 and J is TRBJ2-2; 7 bases are shared with TRBD1. Germline trimming cut 5 bases from V and 6 bases from J; bases unmatched to any gene: 9. The CDR3 runs 15 residues. The germline CDR1 and CDR2 sequences are SGHTA and FQGTGA. The CDR3 reads CASSARQGWAGELFF. DNA for the CDR3: TGTGCCAGCAGCGCAAGACAGGGATGGGCCGGGGAGCTGTTTTTT.

V gene TRBV25-1 combines with J gene TRBJ1-1, with 8 bases aligning to TRBD1. Trimming removed 7 bases from V and 5 bases from J; junction bases left unmatched: 15. The CDR3 runs to 16 residues. The germline gives CDR1 MGHDK, CDR2 SYGVNS. The CDR3 sequence: CASTFGQGHLGTEAFF. CDR3 in DNA: TGTGCCAGCACCTTTGGACAGGGACACTTGGGAACTGAAGCTTTCTTT.

The chain combines TRBV10-1 with TRBJ2-7, with 10 bases fitting TRBD1. V was clipped by 0 bases and J by 3 bases; unmatched bases: 5. The CDR3 is 16 residues long. In germline, CDR1 is WNHNN, CDR2 SYGVQD (reference sequence). The CDR3 sequence: CASSESGTGDGYEQYF. Written as DNA, the CDR3 is TGCGCCAGCAGTGAGTCAGGGACAGGGGACGGCTACGAGCAGTACTTC.

The chain uses TRBV19 and TRBJ2-3; TRBD1 aligns across 8 bases. Germline assignment: CDR1 LNHDA and CDR2 SQIVND (reference sequence). Germline trimming cut 5 bases from V and 3 bases from J; bases unmatched to any gene: 7. The CDR3 is 15 amino acids. The CDR3 nucleotides are TGTGCCAGTAGTCTTGGACAGGGCCAAACAGATACGCAGTATTTT. Protein sequence: CASSLGQGQTDTQYF.

This clone turned up a few times. The chain recombines TRBV10-1 with TRBJ1-2, with D unclear. This CDR3 comprises 12 residues. Deletions cut 6 bases from V and 4 bases from J, with 9 bases between. The germline CDR1 and CDR2 sequences are WNHNN and SYGVQD (reference sequence). CDR3 sequence reads: CASSQSFYGYTF. The CDR3 region has the DNA TGCGCCAGCAGCCAGTCCTTCTATGGCTACACCTTC.

This chain connects TRBV11-2 to TRBJ2-7, with 15 bases matching TRBD2. The CDR3 length is 16 residues. CDR1 is SGHAT and CDR2 is FQNNGV in the germline V gene. Trimming at V came to 1 base and at J to 4 bases, leaving 2 bases not matched to a gene. CDR3 region: CASSLGGTSGRYEQYF. In DNA, the CDR3 is TGTGCCAGCAGCTTAGGGGGGACTAGCGGGAGGTACGAGCAGTACTTC. The full variable domain, completed using reference TRBV11-2 and TRBJ2-7, is EAGVAQSPRYKIIEKRQSVAFWCNPISGHATLYWYQQILGQGPKLLIQFQNNGVVDDSQLPKDRFSAERLKGVDSTLKIQPAKLEDSAVYLCASSLGGTSGRYEQYFGPGTRLTVT.

This clone turned up a few times. The CDR3 loop reads CSATGPMNTGELFF. The CDR3 DNA is TGCAGCGCTACGGGACCGATGAACACCGGGGAGCTGTTTTTT. The V gene is TRBV29-1, the J gene TRBJ2-2; D may match TRBD1 or TRBD2 (5 bases each). The germline V and J ends were trimmed by 7 bases and 1 base, with 13 bases remaining between them. There are 14 residues in the CDR3. CDR1 and CDR2 from the germline V gene are SQVTM and ANQGSEA.

The chain links TRBV18 to TRBJ2-5, with TRBD2 as a possible D gene (6 bases). CDR3 length equals 15 residues. Germline CDR1 is KGHSH and CDR2 is LQKENI. Trimming stripped 4 bases from V and 5 bases from J, with 17 bases between. CDR3 in amino acids: CASSLRGGGMETQYF. CDR3 in DNA: TGTGCCAGCTCACTAAGGGGAGGTGGAATGGAGACCCAGTACTTC.

The chain employs TRBV7-8 and TRBJ2-1; 7 bases match TRBD2. With 2 bases clipped from V and 9 bases from J, the junction kept 10 bases outside the gene matches. Germline loops: CDR1 SGHVS, CDR2 FQNEAQ. The CDR3 runs 15 residues. The chain's CDR3 is CASSLLGSERGEQFF. The CDR3 nucleotides are TGTGCCAGCAGCTTACTGGGGTCAGAGCGGGGTGAGCAGTTCTTC.

J is TRBJ2-5 and V is TRBV2; TRBD2 agrees at 8 bases. V shed 7 bases, J shed 6 bases, and the junction held 7 bases outside the gene matches. The CDR3 totals 13 residues. Germline values: CDR1 SNHLY, CDR2 FYNNEI. CDR3 sequence: CASKSGSPKTQYF. Written as DNA, the CDR3 is TGTGCCAGCAAGAGCGGGAGTCCAAAGACCCAGTACTTC.

This chain uses TRBV7-9 with TRBJ2-7, with D maybe TRBD2 (6 bases). The germline gives CDR1 SEHNR, CDR2 FQNEAQ (reference sequence). V was shortened by 4 bases and J by 1 base, with 14 bases between the two germline ends. The CDR3 is 15 residues long. The CDR3 here is CASSSSYRESYEQYF. As DNA, the CDR3 is TGTGCCAGCAGCTCAAGCTATCGGGAGTCCTACGAGCAGTACTTC.

The genes are TRBV28 and TRBJ1-2; D possibly corresponds to TRBD1 (6 bases). The CDR3 runs 16 residues. With 6 bases removed from V and 7 bases from J, the gap between germline ends came to 24 bases. Germline V gene data show CDR1 as MDHEN and CDR2 as SYDVKM. The CDR3: CASSPNVGGQPSGYTF. CDR3 nucleotide sequence: TGTGCCAGCAGCCCCAATGTGGGGGGCCAGCCTAGTGGCTACACCTTC.